The clone carrying this T cell receptor (beta chain) came up many times. The antigen remains undetermined. From germline, CDR1 is SGHVS and CDR2 FNYEAQ. This CDR3 is 16 amino acids long. With 5 bases clipped from V and 3 bases from J, the junction kept 10 bases outside the gene matches. Construction of the TCRbeta library involved unique molecular identifiers. Each CDR3 protein gets one entry after TCRdb re-called the PCR reads with MiXCR. The table lists approximately 15,000 distinct CDR3 sequences, 9.5% to 15% of them singletons. The sample belongs to a study of T-cell reconstitution after alpha-beta-depleted transplantation in children. Findings of the study overall: After one year, T-cell counts and TCRbeta diversity mostly came from new T cells. Several hundred expanded graft clones reportedly were the source of alpha-beta T cells about two months after transplant.

The chain employs TRBV7-6 and TRBJ2-5, with 9 bases lining up with TRBD1. The sequence came from a boy in the first two years of life who had a stem cell transplant for Wiskott-Aldrich syndrome, so the T cells may come from the graft donor. This specimen was PBMCs, mostly from graft donor cells, taken 180 days after TCRalphabeta/CD19-depleted stem cell transplant. CDR3 loop: CASSLEDRGHEETQYF. As DNA, the CDR3 is TGTGCCAGCAGCCTAGAGGACAGGGGTCATGAAGAGACCCAGTACTTC.